This passage covers 23 T cell receptor beta chains from one sample sequenced in a study of cytomegalovirus exposure and HLA in healthy donors. It was with 60 Vbeta and 13 Jbeta primers that the PCR ran. Profiled with immunoSEQ multiplex PCR; TCRdb holds only in-frame clones, not every one. The sample contains under 85,000 clones, approximately 74% of which appear only once. The source material was PBMCs. The receptors were gathered from a woman in her 30s in good health and CMV-seropositive.

In its sample, this clone was seen once. This chain connects TRBV6-5 to TRBJ1-3, with D hard to call. Between the trimmed V and J ends, which lost 1 base and 4 bases, there was a span of 5 bases. CDR1 is MNHEY and CDR2 is SVGAGI in the germline V gene. The CDR3 is 13 residues long. The CDR3 coding sequence is TGTGCCAGCAGTTACTTGCGGGGAAACACCATATATTTT. Translating it yields CASSYLRGNTIYF.

V gene TRBV25-1 combines with J gene TRBJ2-7, with a tentative D call TRBD1 (6 bases). The germline V and J ends were trimmed by 2 bases and 3 bases, with 23 bases remaining between them. This CDR3 has 18 amino acids. CDR1 and CDR2 (germline): MGHDK, SYGVNS. The CDR3 here is CASSERVGNLNRDYEQYF. In DNA form, the CDR3 reads TGTGCCAGCAGTGAAAGGGTGGGAAATCTTAACAGGGACTACGAGCAGTACTTC.

The chain is built from TRBV6-6 and TRBJ2-1, with D maybe TRBD2 (5 bases). Germline V CDR1 and CDR2: MNHNY, SVGAGI (reference sequence). The CDR3 runs 13 residues. Trimming took off 4 bases at V and 4 bases at J, with 8 bases between the two ends. The CDR3 sequence: CASSSGIYNEQFF. The DNA for the CDR3 is TGTGCCAGCAGTTCCGGGATTTACAATGAGCAGTTCTTC.

In its sample, this clone was seen once. The V gene is TRBV18, the J gene TRBJ2-7; a weak D match, TRBD1 (6 bases). CDR1 is KGHSH and CDR2 is LQKENI in the germline V gene. There are 13 residues in the CDR3. With 4 bases removed from V and 3 bases from J, the gap between germline ends came to 10 bases. The CDR3 here is CASSLGQSYEQYF. The CDR3 nucleotides are TGTGCCAGCTCACTTGGACAGAGCTACGAGCAGTACTTC.

V usage is TRBV5-1 and J usage is TRBJ2-6; perhaps TRBD2 as D (5 bases). V was clipped by 9 bases and J by 0 bases, with 16 bases between them. In germline, CDR1 is SGHRS, CDR2 YFSETQ. This CDR3 spans 16 amino acids. CDR3 residues: CATSEESPSGANVLTF. The CDR3 DNA reads as TGCGCCACCTCGGAGGAGTCCCCCTCTGGGGCCAACGTCCTGACTTTC.

The chain links TRBV7-6 to TRBJ2-7; D is uncertain. Trimming cost V 0 bases and J 3 bases, with 6 bases left between them. Germline lookup yields CDR1 SGHVS and CDR2 FNYEAQ. The CDR3 spans 13 residues. Written as DNA, the CDR3 is TGTGCCAGCAGCTTAGCGGCGGACTACGAGCAGTACTTC. Translated: CASSLAADYEQYF.

The chain is built from TRBV5-1 and TRBJ2-2, with TRBD2 matching 8 bases. The ends lost 4 bases at V and 4 bases at J; junction bases unmatched: 3. The CDR3 totals 14 residues. Germline CDR1 is SGHRS and CDR2 is YFSETQ. This CDR3 is CASSLLAATGELFF. The CDR3 nucleotides read TGCGCCAGCAGCCTACTAGCGGCCACCGGGGAGCTGTTTTTT.

J is TRBJ1-1 and V is TRBV6-5; tentative D call: TRBD1 (5 bases). The V and J ends lost 10 bases and 1 base respectively, with 10 bases between them. The CDR3 is 12 residues long. From germline, CDR1 is MNHEY and CDR2 SVGAGI. DNA of the CDR3: TGTGCCACGGGGGACCCGAACACTGAAGCTTTCTTT. Translation: CATGDPNTEAFF.

The sample holds a few counts of this clone. The J gene is TRBJ2-1, the V gene TRBV10-1; D may be TRBD2 (6 bases). Per germline, CDR1 WNHNN and CDR2 SYGVQD (reference sequence). Trimming removed 4 bases from V and 5 bases from J, with 9 bases in between. The CDR3 is 13 amino acids. CDR3: CASSGGLHNEQFF. The CDR3 bases are TGCGCCAGCAGTGGGGGACTTCACAATGAGCAGTTCTTC.

This rearrangement joins TRBV30 to TRBJ1-5, with 12 positions matching TRBD1. V dropped 0 bases and J dropped 9; count of bases not matched to a gene: 15. CDR1 and CDR2 from the germline V gene are GTSNPN and SVGIG (reference sequence). The CDR3 is made up of 18 amino acids. Here the CDR3 reads CAWSVRGAGQGASGPQHF. CDR3 DNA: TGTGCCTGGAGTGTACGAGGGGCGGGACAGGGGGCTTCAGGGCCCCAGCATTTT.

The chain joins TRBV2 to TRBJ1-5; 11 bases fit TRBD1. The germline V gene encodes CDR1 SNHLY and CDR2 FYNNEI. Trimming removed 5 bases from V and 6 bases from J; junction bases left unmatched: 15. The CDR3 has 18 residues. CDR3: CASSPRWTGGNMGQPQHF. Here the CDR3 DNA reads TGTGCCAGCAGTCCGCGCTGGACAGGGGGCAACATGGGTCAGCCCCAGCATTTT.

V is TRBV29-1 and J is TRBJ1-1, with TRBD1 matching over 9 bases. The CDR3 has 13 amino acids. Trimming took 6 bases from V and 1 from J; bases not matched to a gene: 3. The germline gives CDR1 SQVTM, CDR2 ANQGSEA. The CDR3: CSVGTGRNTEAFF. CDR3 DNA: TGCAGCGTGGGGACAGGGCGGAACACTGAAGCTTTCTTT. Using reference TRBV29-1 and TRBJ1-1 for the parts outside the CDR3, the full variable domain is SAVISQKPSRDICQRGTSLTIQCQVDSQVTMMFWYRQQPGQSLTLIATANQGSEATYESGFVIDKFPISRPNLTFSTLTVSNMSPEDSSIYLCSVGTGRNTEAFFGQGTRLTVV.

This chain connects TRBV2 to TRBJ2-7; 10 nucleotides line up with TRBD1. The CDR3 runs 14 residues. The V gene's germline CDR1 is SNHLY and CDR2 FYNNEI. J lost 5 bases, V lost 4 bases, and 5 bases had no gene match. CDR3 sequence: CASSVGDRGHEQYF. In nucleotides, the CDR3 is TGTGCCAGCAGTGTAGGGGACAGGGGCCACGAGCAGTACTTC.

This clone was counted between two and nine times. This rearrangement joins TRBV5-1 to TRBJ2-7; D might be TRBD2 (5 bases). V was pared by 0 bases and J by 6 bases, with 16 bases between. This CDR3 comprises 15 residues. Germline V gene sequence: CDR1 SGHRS, CDR2 YFSETQ. The CDR3 is CASSLVIGERGEQYF. In DNA, the CDR3 is TGCGCCAGCAGCTTGGTCATTGGGGAGAGAGGCGAGCAGTACTTC.

The V and J genes are TRBV29-1 and TRBJ1-1; weak D call: TRBD1 (6 bases). The CDR3 is 15 amino acids. CDR1 and CDR2 (germline): SQVTM, ANQGSEA. The ends were cut back, 7 bases at V and 1 base at J, with 19 bases in the middle. CDR3 bases: TGCAGCGGGCAGGGGCATCGATTGACGAACACTGAAGCTTTCTTT. This translates into CSGQGHRLTNTEAFF.

The V and J genes are TRBV20-1 and TRBJ2-7; 8 bases fit TRBD1. V was pared by 8 bases and J by 3 bases, with 3 bases of the junction left unmatched. The V gene's germline CDR1 is DFQATT and CDR2 SNEGSKA (reference sequence). The CDR3 extends over 11 amino acids. The CDR3 loop reads CSTGTGYEQYF. As DNA, the CDR3 is TGCAGTACGGGGACAGGCTACGAGCAGTACTTC.

The J gene is TRBJ2-3, the V gene TRBV11-2; D unresolved. This CDR3 has 14 amino acids. Germline V lookup: CDR1 SGHAT, CDR2 FQNNGV. The V gene lost 2 bases and the J gene lost 3 bases, with 9 bases spanning the gap. The CDR3 region is CASSLSVATDTQYF. CDR3 nucleotide sequence: TGTGCCAGCAGCTTATCTGTAGCAACAGATACGCAGTATTTT.

The genes are TRBV21-1 and TRBJ2-7; TRBD2 was called by the table and not checked on the DNA. TRBV21-1 is a documented pseudogene. The length of the CDR3 is 16 residues. The CDR3, as DNA: TGTGCCAGCAGCAGTAGGGCGTGGCGGGAGCTCTACGAGCAGTACTTC. This encodes CASSSRAWRELYEQYF.

This rearrangement joins TRBV7-2 to TRBJ2-7; 16 bases align to TRBD2. V gave up 1 base and J gave up 5 bases; unmatched junction bases: 5. The CDR3 spans 17 residues. Germline V gene sequence: CDR1 SGHTA, CDR2 FQGNSA. The CDR3 here is CASSLGGTSGRAHEQYF. The CDR3 DNA reads TGTGCCAGCAGCTTAGGCGGGACTAGCGGGAGGGCCCACGAGCAGTACTTC.

The chain carries TRBV29-1 and TRBJ2-5, with TRBD2 matching over 12 bases. Germline loops: CDR1 SQVTM, CDR2 ANQGSEA. Trimming removed 4 bases from V and 4 bases from J; junction bases left unmatched: 7. The CDR3 covers 15 residues. The CDR3 DNA follows: TGCAGCGTTGCGCCGCCTAGCGGGAGGGGAGAGACCCAGTACTTC. Its translation: CSVAPPSGRGETQYF.

The chain recombines TRBV10-3 with TRBJ1-1; D possibly corresponds to TRBD1 (6 bases). CDR3 length equals 13 residues. Looked up from germline, CDR1 is ENHRY and CDR2 is SYGVKD. V was trimmed by 2 bases and J by 5 bases, leaving 9 bases between them. CDR3: CAISETGSTEAFF. DNA of the CDR3: TGTGCCATCAGTGAGACAGGGTCTACTGAAGCTTTCTTT.

CDR3 loop: CASSAGTGKQETQYF. For the CDR3, the DNA is TGCGCCAGCAGTGCCGGGACAGGGAAGCAAGAGACCCAGTACTTC. The chain links TRBV10-1 to TRBJ2-5, with 9 bases fitting TRBD1. Germline CDR1 is WNHNN and CDR2 is SYGVQD (reference sequence). The CDR3 sequence is 15 residues long. V was pared by 4 bases and J by 2 bases, with 5 bases of the junction left unmatched.

The chain has TRBV6-4 and TRBJ1-1; D may be TRBD1 (5 bases). This CDR3 has 14 residues. Trimming stripped 5 bases from V and 7 bases from J, with 17 bases between. Germline V gene sequence: CDR1 MRHNA, CDR2 SNTAGT. The CDR3 loop is CASSTNPGQGEAFF. CDR3 in DNA: TGTGCCAGCAGTACCAATCCAGGGCAGGGTGAAGCTTTCTTT.